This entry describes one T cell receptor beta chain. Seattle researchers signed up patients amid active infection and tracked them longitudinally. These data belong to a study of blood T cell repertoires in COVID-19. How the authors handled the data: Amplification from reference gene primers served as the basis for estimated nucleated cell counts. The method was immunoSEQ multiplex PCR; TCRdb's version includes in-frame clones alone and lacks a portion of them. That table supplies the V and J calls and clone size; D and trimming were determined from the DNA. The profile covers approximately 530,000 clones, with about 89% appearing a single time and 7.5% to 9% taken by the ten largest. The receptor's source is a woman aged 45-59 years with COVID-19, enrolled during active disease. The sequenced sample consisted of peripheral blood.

CDR3 in amino acids: CASSLAAGNTGELFF. The CDR3 DNA reads TGTGCCAGCAGCTTGGCCGCGGGGAACACCGGGGAGCTGTTTTTT. V usage is TRBV5-4 and J usage is TRBJ2-2; D might be TRBD2 (5 bases). Trimming cost V 0 bases and J 1 base, with 7 bases left between them. Germline lookup yields CDR1 SGHNT and CDR2 YYREEE (reference sequence). CDR3 size: 15 residues.